These 27 T cell receptor beta chains originate from one sample sequenced in a study of OX40 agonist ivuxolimab in advanced cancers. Measured with immunoSEQ multiplex PCR; TCRdb has only the in-frame clones, and not every one. The sample has about 53,000 clones; more than 70% are singletons. The input for sequencing was CD4+ or CD8+ T cells sorted from blood, taken in a trial of the OX40 agonist ivuxolimab. The receptors stem from an adult with an advanced solid tumor such as melanoma, head and neck, liver or kidney cancer.

The chain couples TRBV5-1 to TRBJ2-3; D is undetermined. Germline-derived CDR1 and CDR2 are SGHRS and YFSETQ. This CDR3 has 13 residues. The germline V and J ends were trimmed by 4 bases and 3 bases, with 9 bases remaining between them. The chain's CDR3 is CASSRAGTDTQYF. The CDR3 nucleotides are TGCGCCAGCAGCCGGGCCGGGACAGATACGCAGTATTTT.

V is TRBV15 and J is TRBJ1-2, with D unclear. The CDR3 has 13 residues. Looked up from germline, CDR1 is LNHNV and CDR2 is YYDKDF (reference sequence). Trimming shortened V by 0 bases and J by 0 bases, and 2 bases separated the two germline ends. In nucleotides, the CDR3 is TGTGCCACCAGCAGAGAACCTAACTATGGCTACACCTTC. Its protein is CATSREPNYGYTF.

The chain has TRBV6-5 and TRBJ1-5, with TRBD1 as a possible D gene (5 bases). V was trimmed by 6 bases and J by 4 bases, leaving 13 bases between them. This CDR3 spans 14 amino acids. The V gene's germline CDR1 is MNHEY and CDR2 SVGAGI. The CDR3 protein is CASRQGHQNQPQHF. CDR3 coding DNA: TGTGCCAGCAGACAAGGACATCAGAATCAGCCCCAGCATTTT.

The gene calls are TRBV9 and TRBJ2-2, with unresolved D. CDR3 size: 15 residues. V dropped 0 bases and J dropped 0 bases, with 6 bases sitting between them. The germline CDR1 and CDR2 sequences are SGDLS and YYNGEE. CDR3 in amino acids: CASSVGHANTGELFF. The DNA of the CDR3 is TGTGCCAGCAGCGTAGGGCACGCGAACACCGGGGAGCTGTTTTTT.

V is TRBV5-1 and J is TRBJ1-2, with a weak D call TRBD1 (5 bases). The V gene's germline CDR1 is SGHRS and CDR2 YFSETQ. Trimming removed 0 bases at V and 8 bases at J, with 17 bases between. This CDR3 is 15 amino acids long. Written as DNA, the CDR3 is TGCGCCAGCAGCTTGGGGGCGGGGCAGGGTTACGGCTACACCTTC. Amino acids: CASSLGAGQGYGYTF.

This sequence joins TRBV6-5 and TRBJ2-2, with 9 bases aligning to TRBD2. The CDR3 is made up of 12 amino acids. After removal of 11 bases from V and 7 bases from J, the junction contained 5 bases not matched to a gene. The germline V gene has CDR1 MNHEY and CDR2 SVGAGI. This CDR3 reads CAAGTSFGELFF. As DNA, the CDR3 is TGTGCCGCCGGGACTAGCTTCGGGGAGCTGTTTTTT.

The chain joins TRBV7-9 to TRBJ2-3; D might be TRBD2 (5 bases). Germline values: CDR1 SEHNR, CDR2 FQNEAQ (reference sequence). The CDR3 covers 14 residues. V was pared by 5 bases and J by 5 bases, with 14 bases between. DNA for the CDR3: TGTGCCAGCAGCCGTGGTACCGCGGGAGATACGCAGTATTTT. This translates into CASSRGTAGDTQYF.

V usage is TRBV11-2 and J usage is TRBJ2-4, with 7 bases that match TRBD2. Germline V lookup: CDR1 SGHAT, CDR2 FQNNGV. V was clipped by 4 bases and J by 2 bases; unmatched bases: 8. The CDR3 covers 16 residues. CDR3 residues: CASSSSGTASKNIQYF. Written as DNA, the CDR3 is TGTGCCAGCAGCTCGAGCGGGACCGCCTCCAAAAACATTCAGTACTTC.

The chain carries TRBV9 and TRBJ2-1; 12 nucleotides line up with TRBD2. Germline CDR1 is SGDLS and CDR2 is YYNGEE. The V segment lost 0 bases and the J segment 10 bases; nucleotides outside the gene matches: 5. The CDR3 totals 15 residues. The CDR3 here is CASSVVSSGRGEQFF. CDR3 bases: TGTGCCAGCAGCGTAGTCTCTAGCGGGAGGGGAGAGCAGTTCTTC.

This chain uses TRBV2 with TRBJ1-6; 10 bases are a match to TRBD1. CDR1 is SNHLY and CDR2 is FYNNEI in the germline V gene. V was pared by 6 bases and J by 10 bases, with 9 bases of the junction left unmatched. The CDR3 sequence is 15 residues long. The CDR3 protein is CASSAGTGVTSPLHF. The CDR3 DNA sequence: TGTGCCAGCAGCGCAGGGACAGGGGTTACCTCACCCCTCCACTTT.

This clone was seen a single time. The J gene is TRBJ2-3, the V gene TRBV28; no firm D call. Germline CDR1 MDHEN, CDR2 SYDVKM. V dropped 6 bases and J dropped 2 bases, with 12 bases sitting between them. This CDR3 is 14 amino acids long. The CDR3, as DNA: TGTGCCAGCAGCCTGGAATGGTCCACAGATACGCAGTATTTT. It codes for CASSLEWSTDTQYF.

The genes are TRBV6-1 and TRBJ2-7, with 11 bases lining up with TRBD2. Germline V lookup: CDR1 MNHNS, CDR2 SASEGT. The CDR3 consists of 12 residues. V shed 8 bases and J 4 bases; nucleotides not matched to a gene: 1. The CDR3 nucleotides read TGTGCCAGCGGGACTAGCGGTTACGAGCAGTACTTC. This translates into CASGTSGYEQYF.

The chain carries TRBV10-3 and TRBJ2-1; TRBD1 matches at 8 bases. CDR1 and CDR2 from the germline V gene are ENHRY and SYGVKD. V was clipped by 4 bases and J by 4 bases; unmatched bases: 6. This CDR3 has 15 residues. The CDR3 DNA reads as TGTGCCATCAGTGGGGACAGGCATGGTTACAATGAGCAGTTCTTC. It yields the protein CAISGDRHGYNEQFF.

The gene calls are TRBV7-9 and TRBJ2-5, with 7 bases matching TRBD2. After removal of 2 bases from V and 1 base from J, the junction contained 4 bases not matched to a gene. Looked up from germline, CDR1 is SEHNR and CDR2 is FQNEAQ (reference sequence). The CDR3 has 15 amino acids. CDR3 protein: CASSLSLATQETQYF. CDR3 bases: TGTGCCAGCAGCTTATCACTAGCGACCCAAGAGACCCAGTACTTC.

The chain combines TRBV19 with TRBJ2-4; 12 bases are a match to TRBD2. The CDR3 runs 16 residues. V dropped 1 base and J dropped 2; count of bases not matched to a gene: 0. Per the germline V gene, CDR1 is LNHDA and CDR2 is SQIVND (reference sequence). The CDR3 sequence: CASSIGTSGTKNIQYF. DNA of the CDR3: TGTGCCAGTAGTATAGGGACTAGCGGGACCAAAAACATTCAGTACTTC.

As DNA, the CDR3 is TGTGCCAGCAGTGCGCGGACAGGGGGTTGGTTGAATGAGCAGTTCTTC. The encoded protein is CASSARTGGWLNEQFF. This chain joins TRBV28 and TRBJ2-1; 10 positions match TRBD1. V gave up 5 bases and J gave up 7 bases; unmatched junction bases: 11. The CDR3 extends over 16 amino acids. Germline V lookup: CDR1 MDHEN, CDR2 SYDVKM.

The gene calls are TRBV9 and TRBJ2-5; a weak D match, TRBD2 (6 bases). This CDR3 is built from 14 residues. V dropped 0 bases and J dropped 7 bases, with 13 bases sitting between them. Germline V gene lookup returns CDR1 SGDLS and CDR2 YYNGEE. This chain's CDR3 is CASSVDVDGRTQYF. The CDR3, as DNA: TGTGCCAGCAGCGTAGACGTAGACGGGAGGACCCAGTACTTC.

The V gene is TRBV11-2, the J gene TRBJ1-4; no clear D. The germline gives CDR1 SGHAT, CDR2 FQNNGV. There are 16 residues in the CDR3. Trimming took 5 bases from V and 5 from J, leaving 18 bases between them. CDR3 in DNA: TGTGCCAGCAGCAGCGGGCCGAGGGATGGGAATGAAAAACTGTTTTTT. It is translated as CASSSGPRDGNEKLFF.

The chain has TRBV18 and TRBJ1-5; possible D gene TRBD1, 6 bases. Trimming took off 3 bases at V and 4 bases at J, with 13 bases between the two ends. The CDR3 spans 15 residues. Germline V CDR1 and CDR2: KGHSH, LQKENI. The CDR3 DNA reads as TGTGCCAGCTCACCGATCCAGGGGAGGAATCAGCCCCAGCATTTT. Its protein product is CASSPIQGRNQPQHF.

V usage is TRBV18 and J usage is TRBJ2-3, with 10 bases matching TRBD2. Per the germline V gene, CDR1 is KGHSH and CDR2 is LQKENI. There are 16 residues in the CDR3. V lost 3 bases and J lost 6; bases outside the gene matches: 9. CDR3 DNA: TGTGCCAGCTCACCGGCCAGCGGGAGGGCCGCTGATACGCAGTATTTT. It yields the protein CASSPASGRAADTQYF. The full variable domain, with the rest looked up from reference TRBV18 and TRBJ2-3, is NAGVMQNPRHLVRRRGQEARLRCSPMKGHSHVYWYRQLPEEGLKFMVYLQKENIIDESGMPKERFSAEFPKEGPSILRIQQVVRGDSAAYFCASSPASGRAADTQYFGPGTRLTVL.

The chain carries TRBV11-2 and TRBJ1-1; D not certain. The V and J ends lost 1 base and 1 base respectively, with 10 bases between them. Germline lookup yields CDR1 SGHAT and CDR2 FQNNGV. This CDR3 is built from 15 residues. The CDR3 protein is CASSLGWAANTEAFF. Written as DNA, the CDR3 is TGTGCCAGCAGCTTAGGCTGGGCAGCGAACACTGAAGCTTTCTTT. The whole variable domain, filled in from reference TRBV11-2 and TRBJ1-1, reads EAGVAQSPRYKIIEKRQSVAFWCNPISGHATLYWYQQILGQGPKLLIQFQNNGVVDDSQLPKDRFSAERLKGVDSTLKIQPAKLEDSAVYLCASSLGWAANTEAFFGQGTRLTVV.

The chain employs TRBV6-5 and TRBJ2-1; 10 bases are shared with TRBD1. This CDR3 is built from 15 residues. Germline loops: CDR1 MNHEY, CDR2 SVGAGI. Trimming removed 6 bases from V and 7 bases from J; junction bases left unmatched: 9. CDR3 nucleotides: TGTGCCAGCAGGTACCGGGACAGGGGTCGGAATGAGCAGTTCTTC. Its translation is CASRYRDRGRNEQFF.

The count of this clone is one. The genes are TRBV7-6 and TRBJ2-2; D gene ambiguous. In germline, CDR1 is SGHVS, CDR2 FNYEAQ. Trimming took off 2 bases at V and 5 bases at J, with 3 bases between the two ends. This CDR3 has 12 amino acids. CDR3 sequence reads: CASSLLTGELFF. The CDR3 nucleotides read TGTGCCAGCAGCTTACTTACCGGGGAGCTGTTTTTT. Filled out from reference TRBV7-6 and TRBJ2-2, the complete variable domain reads GAGVSQSPRYKVTKRGQDVALRCDPISGHVSLYWYRQALGQGPEFLTYFNYEAQQDKSGLPNDRFSAERPEGSISTLTIQRTEQRDSAMYRCASSLLTGELFFGEGSRLTVL.

The chain has TRBV9 and TRBJ2-7, with TRBD2 matching 7 bases. CDR3 length: 15 amino acids. Germline V gene lookup returns CDR1 SGDLS and CDR2 YYNGEE. V was clipped by 3 bases and J by 3 bases; unmatched bases: 9. The CDR3 loop reads CASSGPGGGGYEQYF. The CDR3 nucleotides are TGTGCCAGCAGCGGACCGGGAGGTGGGGGCTACGAGCAGTACTTC.

The chain joins TRBV6-1 to TRBJ2-1, with 8 bases identical to TRBD1. The CDR3 runs to 13 residues. From germline, CDR1 is MNHNS and CDR2 SASEGT. With V trimmed by 7 bases and J by 3 bases, 2 bases remained unmatched. The chain's CDR3 is CASKGQGYNEQFF. The CDR3 region has the DNA TGTGCCAGCAAAGGACAGGGCTACAATGAGCAGTTCTTC.

The J gene is TRBJ2-2, the V gene TRBV19, with D tentatively TRBD1 or TRBD2 (6 bases each). Germline V gene lookup returns CDR1 LNHDA and CDR2 SQIVND (reference sequence). The CDR3 spans 15 residues. Trimming removed 6 bases at V and 8 bases at J, with 19 bases between. The CDR3: CASRETKRGAGELFF. CDR3 sequence (DNA): TGTGCCAGTAGGGAAACGAAAAGGGGGGCTGGGGAGCTGTTTTTT.

The chain joins TRBV6-6 to TRBJ2-2, with no clear D. Deletions cut 0 bases from V and 6 bases from J, with 5 bases between. The CDR3 consists of 13 residues. The germline V gene has CDR1 MNHNY and CDR2 SVGAGI (reference sequence). The CDR3 sequence: CASSYSIPGELFF. The CDR3, as DNA: TGTGCCAGCAGTTACTCGATTCCCGGGGAGCTGTTTTTT.